This T cell receptor (beta chain) was found in a study of blood T cell repertoires in COVID-19. Turning to the study itself: Samples taken during acute and convalescent COVID-19 were collected in the United States, Italy and Spain. PBMCs, B-cell-depleted T cells, or T cells provided the cDNA or gDNA that made up the material.

The study recruited people aged about 18 to 90 years across approximately 24 US areas. The length of the CDR3 is 13 residues. V was pared by 6 bases and J by 6 bases, with 11 bases between. Per the germline V gene, CDR1 is MGHDK and CDR2 is SYGVNS. This clone was observed a single time. Method: immunoSEQ multiplex PCR; TCRdb's copy keeps in-frame clones and lacks some. This sample carries a few hundred thousand clones, about 90% of them seen once, and the ten largest clones take 1.2%. The chain employs TRBV25-1 and TRBJ1-4; the D is unclear. Material for sequencing was PBMCs or T cells enriched from blood (not recorded which). This TCR came from a human donor in a cohort exposed to, infected with or recovered from COVID-19 (not recorded which). The donor label of this sample is uncertain. CDR3 sequence: CASRGQIHEKLFF. As DNA, the CDR3 is TGTGCCAGCAGGGGCCAGATCCATGAAAAACTGTTTTTT.